The clone carrying this T cell receptor (beta chain) appeared once. The antigen remains unidentified. A read error is possible here, since a much larger clone lies one base away. This likely comes from a read error, as the CDR3 has no conserved phenylalanine or tryptophan at its end. Building of the TCR beta libraries involved iRepertoire HTBI primers and Arm-PCR of CDR3 regions. TCRdb recomputed calls from the multiplex PCR reads with MiXCR, one row per CDR3 protein. The profile shows a few hundred thousand distinct CDR3 sequences, 20% to 25% of them singletons. The sample originates from a study of regulatory T cells in long-lasting Graves disease. Overall study results and limits: Segments TRBV28, TRBJ1-2 and TRBJ2-5 showed preferential usage in persistent disease.

As to time point: persistent/refractory GD, antithyroid drugs over 5 years with positive TRAb. PBMC RNA was the source of the TCR library. With 3 bases clipped from V and 2 bases from J, the junction kept 4 bases outside the gene matches. The CDR3 is 16 residues long. Per germline, CDR1 LNHNV and CDR2 YYDKDF (reference sequence). Material: peripheral blood mononuclear cells (PBMCs), obtained when the disease was refractory, from a patient treated with antithyroid drugs. This sequence originates from a female donor with Graves disease. The chain employs TRBV15 and TRBJ1-5, with TRBD1 matching over 10 bases. This CDR3 reads CATSSGTGAGNQPQHL. The CDR3 region has the DNA TGTGCCACCAGCAGTGGGACAGGGGCCGGCAATCAGCCCCAGCATCTT.